What follows are 28 T cell receptor beta chains derived from one specimen sequenced in a study of T-cell memory formation after mild COVID-19 (dated by TCRdb to about 2021). Preparation of the library involved 5' RACE. Sequencing took place on an Illumina NovaSeq 6000. TCRdb ran its own pipeline on the public reads, namely fastp trimming at Q25 and MiXCR clone calling, and kept in-frame beta chains. Identical CDR3 protein sequences are pooled into one entry, listed with their most common genes and DNA. Counted in this sample were about 250,000 distinct CDR3 sequences; 15% of them appeared once. 2.1% of the sample belongs to the ten largest clones. The sequencing sample was made of PBMCs or a T cell subset sorted from them (not recorded which). All receptors derive from an adult woman who had mild COVID-19 (a few samples of this study predate the infection). The sample titles of this study are shuffled in the database, so cell type and time point are left out; the donor was told from shared clones.

The chain is built from TRBV4-3 and TRBJ1-6, with D maybe TRBD1 (5 bases). CDR1 is LGHNA, CDR2 YSLEER, per germline. This CDR3 has 14 amino acids. Trimming stripped 4 bases from V and 8 bases from J, with 12 bases between. CDR3 coding DNA: TGCGCCAGCAGCCCGGGACCGAGTGATTCACCCCTCCACTTT. Amino acids: CASSPGPSDSPLHF.

The V and J genes are TRBV19 and TRBJ1-5; TRBD1 is a possible D gene (6 bases). Per germline, CDR1 LNHDA and CDR2 SQIVND (reference sequence). With 3 bases removed from V and 6 bases from J, the gap between germline ends came to 12 bases. The CDR3 has 14 residues. The CDR3 spells CASSILAGVQPQHF. The CDR3 DNA reads as TGTGCCAGTAGTATTCTAGCAGGGGTTCAGCCCCAGCATTTT.

The sample holds a few counts of this clonotype. The V and J genes are TRBV27 and TRBJ2-5; D tentatively reads TRBD1 or TRBD2 (6 bases each). This CDR3 spans 13 amino acids. Germline CDR1 MNHEY, CDR2 SMNVEV (reference sequence). V was clipped by 6 bases and J by 4 bases, with 12 bases between them. The CDR3 protein is CASRVQGGETQYF. The CDR3 coding sequence is TGTGCCAGCAGGGTACAGGGAGGAGAGACCCAGTACTTC.

V is TRBV20-1 and J is TRBJ2-5; a possible D gene is TRBD1 (5 bases). CDR1 is DFQATT, CDR2 SNEGSKA, per germline (reference sequence). With 0 bases removed from V and 5 bases from J, the gap between germline ends came to 16 bases. The CDR3 contains 15 residues. The CDR3 sequence is CSARDYDSYAETQYF. CDR3 in DNA: TGCAGTGCTAGAGATTATGACAGTTACGCGGAGACCCAGTACTTC.

V is TRBV5-1 and J is TRBJ1-2, with 8 bases aligning to TRBD1. J was trimmed by 8 bases and V by 4 bases; bases with no gene match: 10. Germline assignment: CDR1 SGHRS and CDR2 YFSETQ. The CDR3 spans 14 residues. The CDR3 reads CASSVDRGKYGYTF. CDR3 nucleotides: TGCGCCAGCAGCGTCGACAGGGGAAAGTACGGCTACACCTTC.

The chain combines TRBV7-2 with TRBJ2-3, with 7 bases fitting TRBD2. With V trimmed by 7 bases and J by 2 bases, 9 bases remained unmatched. CDR1 is SGHTA, CDR2 FQGNSA, per germline. This CDR3 spans 15 amino acids. DNA of the CDR3: TGTGCCAGCACCCTCGAGGGGAGGGCCACAGATACGCAGTATTTT. This codes for CASTLEGRATDTQYF.

V is TRBV24-1 and J is TRBJ1-2; 7 bases agree with TRBD1. The length of the CDR3 is 14 residues. The ends lost 5 bases at V and 8 bases at J; junction bases unmatched: 10. CDR1 and CDR2 (germline): KGHDR, SFDVKD. The CDR3 is CATSGGQTTKGYTF. The CDR3 DNA sequence: TGTGCCACCAGTGGGGGACAGACCACTAAAGGCTACACCTTC.

V usage is TRBV6-5 and J usage is TRBJ1-2; D ambiguous. The CDR3 totals 11 residues. Germline V gives CDR1 MNHEY, CDR2 SVGAGI. V lost 2 bases, J lost 8 bases, and 6 bases lay in between. The CDR3: CASSYGRGYTF. CDR3 nucleotide sequence: TGTGCCAGCAGTTACGGGCGCGGCTACACCTTC.

This chain uses TRBV2 with TRBJ1-1; the D gene is possibly TRBD1 (6 bases). The germline CDR1 and CDR2 sequences are SNHLY and FYNNEI. Trimming shortened V by 6 bases and J by 1 base, and 9 bases separated the two germline ends. This CDR3 region has 13 residues. The CDR3 region is CASRGQSNTEAFF. As DNA, the CDR3 is TGTGCCAGCAGAGGACAGTCGAACACTGAAGCTTTCTTT.

This clonotype was observed a handful of times. This chain uses TRBV25-1 with TRBJ1-5; TRBD1 aligns across 11 bases. With 6 bases clipped from V and 3 bases from J, the junction kept 4 bases outside the gene matches. The CDR3 totals 15 residues. From germline, CDR1 is MGHDK and CDR2 SYGVNS. The CDR3 DNA is TGTGCCAGCAGGGAGGACAGGGGGCCCAATCAGCCCCAGCATTTT. Translated: CASREDRGPNQPQHF.

The chain carries TRBV12-3 or TRBV12-4 and TRBJ2-7; D is tentatively TRBD1 or TRBD2 (5 bases each). This CDR3 spans 12 amino acids. The germline V and J ends were trimmed by 3 bases and 6 bases, with 9 bases remaining between them. CDR3 sequence: CASSLRGGEQYF. CDR3 nucleotide sequence: TGTGCCAGCAGTTTGAGGGGTGGCGAGCAGTACTTC.

This clonotype was counted between two and nine times. The V gene is TRBV15, the J gene TRBJ2-7; D is undetermined. Germline V gene lookup returns CDR1 LNHNV and CDR2 YYDKDF (reference sequence). The germline V and J ends were trimmed by 1 base and 2 bases, with 9 bases remaining between them. CDR3 length: 14 amino acids. This CDR3 reads CATSRGDIPYEQYF. The CDR3 nucleotides read TGTGCCACCAGCAGAGGTGACATTCCCTACGAGCAGTACTTC.

This chain's CDR3 is CASSESTGVQPQHF. The CDR3 DNA is TGTGCCAGCAGTGAATCGACAGGGGTACAGCCCCAGCATTTT. The chain has TRBV25-1 and TRBJ1-5; 8 nucleotides match TRBD1. Germline assignment: CDR1 MGHDK and CDR2 SYGVNS. The trim removed 1 base at V and 7 bases at J, leaving 3 bases unmatched. CDR3 size: 14 residues.

This clonotype came up a few times. The chain joins TRBV7-4 to TRBJ1-5, with 7 bases identical to TRBD1. Per germline, CDR1 SGHVT and CDR2 SQSDAQ. This CDR3 region has 14 residues. Losses at the gene ends were 7 bases for V and 3 bases for J; bases not matched to a gene: 6. The CDR3 DNA reads as TGTGCCAGCACCCTTACAGGGGACAATCAGCCCCAGCATTTT. Protein: CASTLTGDNQPQHF.

This rearrangement joins TRBV7-8 to TRBJ1-1; tentative D call: TRBD1 (6 bases). CDR1 is SGHVS and CDR2 is FQNEAQ in the germline V gene. The V end was cut by 4 bases, the J end by 1 base, with 19 bases between. The CDR3 runs 17 residues. The chain's CDR3 is CASSSMDRFIPNTEAFF. In DNA form, the CDR3 reads TGTGCCAGCAGCTCAATGGACAGATTTATTCCGAACACTGAAGCTTTCTTT.

V gene TRBV29-1 combines with J gene TRBJ2-7; D tentatively fits TRBD1 or TRBD2 (6 bases each). Germline V gives CDR1 SQVTM, CDR2 ANQGSEA. The CDR3 is 16 residues long. CDR3 nucleotides: TGCAGAGGGGGAGACACCCTGCCTGGAGGGTCCTACGAGCAGTACTTC. This sequence encodes CRGGDTLPGGSYEQYF.

There are a few counts of this clonotype. The rearrangement joins TRBV21-1 to TRBJ2-1. TRBV21-1 is annotated as a pseudogene. The CDR3 runs 14 residues. The CDR3 region is CASSKLHGQSEQFF. For the CDR3, the DNA is TGTGCCAGCAGCAAATTACATGGGCAGAGTGAGCAGTTCTTC.

This chain connects TRBV3-1 to TRBJ2-2; possibly TRBD1 for D (6 bases). The CDR3 consists of 14 residues. V lost 7 bases to trimming and J lost 1 base, with 10 bases between them. Germline CDR1 reads LGHDT; CDR2 reads YNNKEL (reference sequence). The chain's CDR3 is CASTATGNTGELFF. In DNA, the CDR3 is TGTGCCAGCACCGCGACAGGGAACACCGGGGAGCTGTTTTTT.

This clonotype was detected many times. The V and J genes are TRBV24-1 and TRBJ1-4, with TRBD1 as a possible D gene (5 bases). Germline V gene data show CDR1 as KGHDR and CDR2 as SFDVKD. The CDR3 has 16 residues. The V gene lost 4 bases and the J gene lost 3 bases, with 14 bases spanning the gap. The CDR3 is CATSEPTGGANEKLFF. CDR3 coding DNA: TGTGCCACCAGTGAGCCCACAGGAGGGGCTAATGAAAAACTGTTTTTT.

The chain combines TRBV7-9 with TRBJ1-4; D is uncertain. Per germline, CDR1 SEHNR and CDR2 FQNEAQ (reference sequence). V was pared by 5 bases and J by 6 bases, with 13 bases between. The CDR3 covers 14 residues. CDR3 nucleotide sequence: TGTGCCAGCAGCCGGAGTAGGACCGATGAAAAACTGTTTTTT. This codes for CASSRSRTDEKLFF.

This chain connects TRBV7-3 to TRBJ2-5; D might be TRBD1 (6 bases). The germline gives CDR1 SGHTA, CDR2 FQGTGA. The CDR3 spans 13 residues. Trimming left V 5 bases short and J 5 bases short, with 12 bases between. This CDR3 is CASSPPGVETQYF. The CDR3 DNA reads as TGTGCCAGCAGCCCCCCAGGGGTGGAGACCCAGTACTTC.

Many counts were recorded for this clonotype. This chain joins TRBV6-4 and TRBJ2-3, with a weak D call TRBD1 (6 bases). The ends were cut back, 3 bases at V and 7 bases at J, with 17 bases in the middle. This CDR3 comprises 15 residues. CDR1 and CDR2 (germline): MRHNA, SNTAGT. The CDR3 region is CASSEGTRTRYTQYF. The CDR3 DNA reads TGTGCCAGCAGTGAGGGGACACGCACCCGTTATACGCAGTATTTT.

Only a few counts were recorded for this clonotype. The gene calls are TRBV20-1 and TRBJ2-3; a weak D match, TRBD1 (5 bases). The CDR3 contains 13 residues. Germline CDR1 reads DFQATT; CDR2 reads SNEGSKA (reference sequence). V was pared by 4 bases and J by 3 bases, with 11 bases between. The CDR3 DNA reads TGCAGTGCTACAAGGACAAATACAGATACGCAGTATTTT. Its protein product is CSATRTNTDTQYF.

This rearrangement joins TRBV5-4 to TRBJ2-3; D is possibly TRBD1 or TRBD2 (6 bases each). Germline lookup yields CDR1 SGHNT and CDR2 YYREEE (reference sequence). Deletions cut 6 bases from V and 1 base from J, with 15 bases between. This CDR3 comprises 15 residues. The CDR3 nucleotides read TGTGCCAGCACCCAGGTGGGGGGCGGCACAGATACGCAGTATTTT. It translates to CASTQVGGGTDTQYF.

This clonotype came up once. This rearrangement joins TRBV5-1 to TRBJ2-6; D perhaps matches TRBD2 (6 bases). CDR1 is SGHRS and CDR2 is YFSETQ in the germline V gene. The length of the CDR3 is 20 residues. The V gene lost 4 bases and the J gene lost 2 bases, with 25 bases spanning the gap. This CDR3 reads CASSLLLVGGSSTGANVLTF. As DNA, the CDR3 is TGCGCCAGCAGCCTCCTCCTAGTTGGGGGGTCCTCGACTGGGGCCAACGTCCTGACTTTC.

A few counts support this clonotype. The rearrangement links TRBV7-2 to TRBJ2-1; 11 bases fit TRBD2. CDR3 length equals 16 residues. Unmatched junction bases numbered 9, after V lost 5 bases and J lost 6 bases. Germline CDR1 and CDR2: SGHTA and FQGNSA. The CDR3 region is CASSLSLAGGTNEQFF. In DNA, the CDR3 is TGTGCCAGCAGCCTTTCTCTAGCGGGAGGAACCAATGAGCAGTTCTTC.

The J gene is TRBJ1-2, the V gene TRBV12-3 or TRBV12-4; D ambiguous. Trimming took off 3 bases at V and 4 bases at J, with 6 bases between the two ends. The CDR3 is made up of 12 amino acids. This CDR3 reads CASSFPRYGYTF. CDR3 DNA sequence: TGTGCCAGCAGTTTCCCCCGCTATGGCTACACCTTC.

This chain uses TRBV5-1 with TRBJ1-1, with 7 bases fitting TRBD1. This CDR3 is 16 amino acids long. Germline V gene sequence: CDR1 SGHRS, CDR2 YFSETQ. Germline trimming cut 4 bases from V and 3 bases from J; bases unmatched to any gene: 12. CDR3 sequence reads: CASSRWPEGADTEAFF. As DNA, the CDR3 is TGCGCCAGCAGCCGATGGCCAGAGGGGGCCGACACTGAAGCTTTCTTT.